The present T cell receptor (beta chain) was sequenced within a study of T-cell reconstitution after alpha-beta-depleted transplantation in children. The germline CDR1 and CDR2 sequences are LGHNA and YSLEER. The CDR3 contains 15 residues. Trimming removed 4 bases from V and 0 bases from J, with 12 bases in between. Unique molecular identifiers were built into the TCRbeta library. TCRdb passed the PCR reads through MiXCR, listing each CDR3 protein once. The table records about 580,000 distinct CDR3 sequences, about 23% of them present only once. The chain carries TRBV4-3 and TRBJ1-2, with a weak D call TRBD1 (5 bases). Sequenced material: PBMCs, mostly from graft donor cells, taken 360 days after TCRalphabeta/CD19-depleted stem cell transplant. The sequence was obtained from a boy under two years old who had a stem cell transplant for acute myeloid leukemia, so the T cells may come from the graft donor. The CDR3 DNA sequence: TGCGCCAGCAGCCGAGTAGACAGCACTAACTATGGCTACACCTTC. This gives the protein CASSRVDSTNYGYTF.